The source of this TCR beta chain is a study of blood T cells in healthy people across ages (dated by TCRdb to the mid-2010s). Describing the broader study: In model experiments, roughly one uniquely barcoded TCR beta cDNA molecule per two T cells was captured by template switching. The study measured age-related changes in TCR beta repertoire diversity using deep sequencing normalized with unique cDNA molecular identifiers. Donors of different ages were randomly distributed across sequencing lanes to avoid experimental bias. The donors were split into four age groups: young (average 16 years), middle-aged (nearly 40), aged (more than 60) and long-lived (roughly 88). For two donors (one aged 18 to 30 and one aged 80 or older), the study analyzed two additional independent replicas of 1 million unique cDNA reads from the same blood draw. General study outcomes and caveats: The long-lived group showed more naive CD4+ T cells, fewer expanded clones and increased TCR diversity than the aged group, suggesting age selection. Conclusive comparison of naive and antigen-experienced compartments was prevented by the profiling of bulk unsorted PBMCs. Estimates of total diversity based on one million sequenced T cells were regarded as lower bounds and as underestimates. Observed TCR beta diversity correlated strongly with the percentage of naive T cells measured by flow cytometry. Observed TCR beta diversity per million T cells fell roughly linearly with age, and a significant reduction was already apparent by age around 44. Donor CMV infection status was unknown, potentially confounding age-related changes in expanded clonotypes.

CDR1 SNHLY and CDR2 FYNNEI were looked up in the germline V gene. V loses 3 bases at its end and J loses 8 bases; junction bases beyond the gene matches: 5. Reading from cysteine to phenylalanine, the CDR3 counts 15 amino acids. The entry retains the CDR3 DNA only, 45 bases that are in frame from base 1. Systemically healthy Caucasian individuals from Russia, some 40 in total and aged about 6 to 95 years, were included as donors. Each donor gave 8.5 to 10 milliliters of peripheral blood, collected into EDTA-treated Vacutainer tubes. Ficoll-Paque density-gradient centrifugation was used to isolate PBMCs, with at least 6.5 million per sample. Trizol reagent was used to extract total RNA from PBMCs, with at least 6 micrograms per sample. For every donor, an aliquot of PBMCs went through flow cytometry to measure the percentages of naive CD45RAhigh/CD27high T cells. The library was made by 5' RACE. Sequencing took place on an Illumina HiSeq 2500. A second PCR of roughly 6 to 11 cycles was run with a J-beta primer mix and a sample-barcoded 5' primer. Each TCR beta cDNA molecule received a unique molecular identifier from a template-switch 5' adaptor carrying 12 random nucleotides. At least 3 million CDR3-containing paired-end reads were obtained from each sample. First-strand cDNA synthesis was performed from all RNA using the Mint cDNA synthesis kit, with priming by a TRBC-specific oligonucleotide. After uracil-DNA glycosylase treatment, a first 18-cycle PCR used universal primers M1SS and BC2_uni_R on all cDNA. The original methods were these. For normalization, 1 million high-quality reads were randomly selected from each sample, with every read carrying a distinct molecular identifier. Reads sharing molecular identifiers were discarded rather than binned into consensus sequences. CDR3 identification, clonotype clustering and error correction used MiTCR with a Q25 quality threshold and the strictest error-elimination algorithm. A nonparametric unseen species model using Euler transformation provided a lower-bound estimate of total TCR beta diversity. TCRdb trimmed the raw reads at Q25, called clones with MiXCR and kept productive beta chains. All rows with the same CDR3 protein become a single entry with the most common DNA and genes. None of the V and J calls come from the authors' own analysis; TCRdb made them. For this sample there are about 1.4 million distinct CDR3 sequences; 59% appear just once. Together, the top ten hold over 6.5% of the sample.

Concerning this clonotype: Its specific antigen is unknown. Base qualities are missing; no much larger clone stands one base away.

The TCR originated in a man younger than 35 in good health. In this chain, TRBV2 is recombined with TRBJ2-1, with 12 bases in between that match TRBD2. The source material was blood. This receptor has the CDR3 CASSETSGGGYEQFF. The nucleotide sequence is given as TGTGCCAGCAGTGAGACTAGCGGGGGTGGCTATGAGCAGTTCTTC.